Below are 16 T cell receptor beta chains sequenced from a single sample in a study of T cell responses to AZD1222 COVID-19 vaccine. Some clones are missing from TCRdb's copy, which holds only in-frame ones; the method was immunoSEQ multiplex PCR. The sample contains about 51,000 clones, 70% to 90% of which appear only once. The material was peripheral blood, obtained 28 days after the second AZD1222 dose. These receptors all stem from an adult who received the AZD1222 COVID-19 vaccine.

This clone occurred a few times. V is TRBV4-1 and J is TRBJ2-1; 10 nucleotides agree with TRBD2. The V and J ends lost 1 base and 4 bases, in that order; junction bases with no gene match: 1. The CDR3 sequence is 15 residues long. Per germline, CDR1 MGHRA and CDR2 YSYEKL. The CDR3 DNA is TGCGCCAGCAGCCAAGGACTAGCGGGTTACAATGAGCAGTTCTTC. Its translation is CASSQGLAGYNEQFF.

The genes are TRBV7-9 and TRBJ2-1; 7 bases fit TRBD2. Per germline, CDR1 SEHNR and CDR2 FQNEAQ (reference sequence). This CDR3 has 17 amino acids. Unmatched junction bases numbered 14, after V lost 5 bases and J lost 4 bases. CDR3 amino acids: CASSPTFIAGIYNEQFF. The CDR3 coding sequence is TGTGCCAGCAGCCCGACGTTCATAGCGGGCATATACAATGAGCAGTTCTTC.

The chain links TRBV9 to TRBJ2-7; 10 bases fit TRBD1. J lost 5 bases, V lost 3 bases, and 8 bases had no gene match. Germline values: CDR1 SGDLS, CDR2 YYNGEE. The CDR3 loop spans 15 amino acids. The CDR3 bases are TGTGCCAGCAGCGGACAGGGGGCAGGAATCCACGAGCAGTACTTC. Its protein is CASSGQGAGIHEQYF.

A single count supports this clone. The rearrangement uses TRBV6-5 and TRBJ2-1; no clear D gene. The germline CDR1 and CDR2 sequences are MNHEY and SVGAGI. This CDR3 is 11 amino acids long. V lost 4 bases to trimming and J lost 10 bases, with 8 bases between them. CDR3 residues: CASSSWWEQFF. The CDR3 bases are TGTGCCAGCAGTTCATGGTGGGAGCAGTTCTTC.

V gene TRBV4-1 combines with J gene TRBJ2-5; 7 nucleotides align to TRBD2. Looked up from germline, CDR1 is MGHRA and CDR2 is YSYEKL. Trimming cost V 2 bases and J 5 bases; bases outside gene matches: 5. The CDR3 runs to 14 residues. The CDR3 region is CASSQWGGLETQYF. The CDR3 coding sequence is TGCGCCAGCAGCCAATGGGGGGGGTTGGAGACCCAGTACTTC.

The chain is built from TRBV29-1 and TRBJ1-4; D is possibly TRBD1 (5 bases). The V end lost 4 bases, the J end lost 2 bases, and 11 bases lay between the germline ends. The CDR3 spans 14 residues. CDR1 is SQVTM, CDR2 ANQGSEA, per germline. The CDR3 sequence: CSVGRGGTNEKLFF. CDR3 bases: TGCAGCGTTGGAAGGGGAGGGACTAATGAAAAACTGTTTTTT.

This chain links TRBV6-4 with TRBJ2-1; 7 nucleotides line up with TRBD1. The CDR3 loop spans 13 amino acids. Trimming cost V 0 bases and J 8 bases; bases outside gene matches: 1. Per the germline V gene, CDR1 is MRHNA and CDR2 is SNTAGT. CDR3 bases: TGTGCCAGCAGTGACTCACAGGGGCATGAGCAGTTCTTC. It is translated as CASSDSQGHEQFF.

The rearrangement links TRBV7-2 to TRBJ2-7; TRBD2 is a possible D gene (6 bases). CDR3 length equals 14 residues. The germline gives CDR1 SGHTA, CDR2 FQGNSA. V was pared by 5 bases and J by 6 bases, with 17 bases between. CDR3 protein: CASSLGGETREQYF. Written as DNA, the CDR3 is TGTGCCAGCAGCCTCGGGGGTGAGACTCGCGAGCAGTACTTC.

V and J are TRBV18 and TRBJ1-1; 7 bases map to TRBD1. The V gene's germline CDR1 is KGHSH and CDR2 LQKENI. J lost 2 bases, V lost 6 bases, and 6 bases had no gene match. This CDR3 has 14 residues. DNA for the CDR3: TGTGCCAGCTCCTCCGGGACAGCCAACACTGAAGCTTTCTTT. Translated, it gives CASSSGTANTEAFF.

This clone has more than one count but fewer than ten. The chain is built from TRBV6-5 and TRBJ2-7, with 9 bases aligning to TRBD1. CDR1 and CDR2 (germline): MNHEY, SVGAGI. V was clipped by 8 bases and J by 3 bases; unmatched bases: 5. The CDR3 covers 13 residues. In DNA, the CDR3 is TGTGCCAGCCCGGGACAGGGTATCTACGAGCAGTACTTC. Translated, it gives CASPGQGIYEQYF.

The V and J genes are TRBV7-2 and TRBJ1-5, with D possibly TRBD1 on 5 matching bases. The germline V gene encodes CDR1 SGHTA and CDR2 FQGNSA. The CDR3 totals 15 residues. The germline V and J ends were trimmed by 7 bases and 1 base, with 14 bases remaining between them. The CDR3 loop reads CASTLRGASNQPQHF. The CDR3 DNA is TGTGCCAGCACATTAAGAGGGGCAAGCAATCAGCCCCAGCATTTT.

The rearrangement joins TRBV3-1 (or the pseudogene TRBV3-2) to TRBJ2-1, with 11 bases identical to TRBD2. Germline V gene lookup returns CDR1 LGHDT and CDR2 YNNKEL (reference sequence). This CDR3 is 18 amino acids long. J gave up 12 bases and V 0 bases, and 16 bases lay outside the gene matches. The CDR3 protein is CASSQDTPGTSGLKGQFF. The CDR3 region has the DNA TGTGCCAGCAGCCAAGATACCCCCGGGACTAGCGGACTAAAGGGGCAGTTCTTC.

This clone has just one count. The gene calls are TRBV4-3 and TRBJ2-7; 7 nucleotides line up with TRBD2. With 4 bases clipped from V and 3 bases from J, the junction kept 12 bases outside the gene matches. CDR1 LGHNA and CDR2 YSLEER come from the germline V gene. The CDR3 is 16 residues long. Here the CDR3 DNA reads TGCGCCAGCAGCCTAAACGCTCTAGCGGCAGACTACGAGCAGTACTTC. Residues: CASSLNALAADYEQYF.

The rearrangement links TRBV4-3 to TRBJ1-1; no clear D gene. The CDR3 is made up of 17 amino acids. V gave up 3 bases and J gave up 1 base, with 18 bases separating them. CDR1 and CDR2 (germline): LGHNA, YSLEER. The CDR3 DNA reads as TGCGCCAGCAGCCAGGCGGGAGCAGGCCCGGCGAACACTGAAGCTTTCTTT. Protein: CASSQAGAGPANTEAFF.

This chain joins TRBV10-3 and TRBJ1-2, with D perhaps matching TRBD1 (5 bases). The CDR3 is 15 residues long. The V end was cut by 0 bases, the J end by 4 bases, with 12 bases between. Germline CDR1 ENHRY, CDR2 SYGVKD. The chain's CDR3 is CAISESGTGVYGYTF. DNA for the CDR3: TGTGCCATCAGTGAGTCCGGGACGGGTGTCTATGGCTACACCTTC.

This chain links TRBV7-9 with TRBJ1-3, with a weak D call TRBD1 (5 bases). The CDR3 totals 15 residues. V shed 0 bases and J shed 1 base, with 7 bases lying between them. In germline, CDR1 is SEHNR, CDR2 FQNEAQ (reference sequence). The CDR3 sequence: CASSLASGSGNTIYF. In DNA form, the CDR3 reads TGTGCCAGCAGCTTAGCGTCAGGGTCTGGAAACACCATATATTTT.